This T cell receptor beta chain was profiled in a study of T cells in tuberculosis. Overall study context: This South African cohort compared adolescents with or without latent tuberculosis against adults with active tuberculosis.

The study, taken as a whole, reports: Active tuberculosis TCR-alpha repertoires lay closer to GMM-specific TCRs than IGRA-negative controls, suggesting clonal expansion. Samples were chosen by availability of cryopreserved specimens. Active tuberculosis patients had shorter CDR3-alpha; the beta difference was nonsignificant.

Profiling relied on immunoSEQ multiplex PCR, and the TCRdb table lists in-frame clones only, not all of them. The sample shows about 23,000 clones, around 95% of them seen only once. In regard to this clone: Its matching antigen is unknown.

Material for sequencing was PBMCs. This sequence was found in a donor under 30 with latent tuberculosis or without tuberculosis infection.

The CDR3 region is CASKEFLGSNQPQHF. The CDR3 region has the DNA TGTGCCAGCAAGGAATTCTTGGGCTCCAATCAGCCCCAGCATTTT. V usage is TRBV2 and J usage is TRBJ1-5; D not resolved. V was pared by 7 bases and J by 3 bases, with 16 bases between. CDR3 size: 15 residues. Per the germline V gene, CDR1 is SNHLY and CDR2 is FYNNEI.